The sequence of this TCR beta chain was determined in a study of cytomegalovirus exposure and HLA in healthy donors. As for the study in general: Assignment to the Caucasian-associated ancestry cluster applied to approximately 80% of the 300 to 500 genotyped donors.

In the case of this clone: Its antigen remains unknown.

Primers: 60 Vbeta forward and 13 Jbeta reverse. Libraries were prepared by immunoSEQ multiplex PCR; TCRdb keeps only in-frame clonotypes and omits some of them. This sample has tens of thousands of clones, with roughly 72% found just once. Whole-study results and caveats: Associated with cytomegalovirus, according to the listing, were 164 TCR beta chains.

Germline assignment: CDR1 SNHLY and CDR2 FYNNEI. Trimming shortened V by 2 bases and J by 0 bases, and 8 bases separated the two germline ends. This CDR3 has 16 amino acids. V is TRBV2 and J is TRBJ2-6; D unclear. Source material: PBMCs. This TCR derives from a man under 40 in good health and CMV-seronegative. DNA of the CDR3: TGTGCCAGCAGTGAACTATCGGGCTCTGGGGCCAACGTCCTGACTTTC. Its translation: CASSELSGSGANVLTF.